This TCR beta chain originates from a study of blood T cell repertoires in COVID-19 (TCRdb year 2020). About the study as a whole: Collaborator samples came from the United States, Italy and Spain and covered acute and convalescent phases of COVID-19. The samples were drawn from the first 160 participants of the ongoing ImmuneRACE study and from about 1,200 subjects provided by 6 global collaborators. The material from the prospective study consisted of cDNA or gDNA derived from T cells, B-cell-depleted T cells, or PBMCs. Where available, HLA class I and class II types were taken from metadata supplied by the sample provider and were not determined by assay-based typing. Nearly every sample came with metadata listing a de-identified subject ID, COVID-19 status, age in years and sex. The dataset comprised deeply sampled blood TCRbeta repertoires from subjects exposed to, actively infected with, or recovered from COVID-19. The repertoires were released in a freely available public database meant as a resource for research on the immune response to SARS-CoV-2. The paper as a whole reports these results and caveats: The quantity of clinical and demographic metadata differed by source and by participant and was supplied without curation.

The immunoSEQ Assay, a bias-controlled multiplex PCR, was used to amplify TCRbeta CDR3 regions from genomic DNA. The paper's processing steps were these. The number of nucleated cells in each sample was estimated by amplification of reference gene primers within the assay. To quantify the absolute abundance of each unique TCRbeta CDR3 rearrangement, sequence reads were collapsed and filtered. For each sample, productive Simpson clonality was calculated as the square root of Simpson's diversity index across productive rearrangements. TCRdb stores this immuneACCESS table with in-frame sequences only. Part of the clones is absent; in the studies checked, under half of the shortfall reflects unresolved V genes, and no reason is known for the rest. Clonal size and the V and J genes are those of that table, whereas D and trimming came from the DNA. The sample table lists around 110,000 clones, about 87% of them with a count of one. The ten largest clonotypes hold under 7% of the sample.

Collaborating institutions collected whole blood in K2EDTA tubes following their own protocols. For TCRbeta analysis, collaborators shipped samples as frozen whole blood, isolated PBMCs, or DNA extracted from either of those sample types. About this clone itself: The antigen this receptor binds is unknown. No much larger clonotype is one base removed from it; base qualities were not supplied. Other DNA sequences of this sample code for an identical CDR3.

The sequence was obtained from a man aged 50-60 years with active or convalescent COVID-19. Sequenced material: peripheral blood.

The CDR3 sequence is CASSFGGTEAFF. The base sequence is TGTGCCAGCAGTTTCGGGGGGACTGAAGCTTTCTTT. The chain is encoded by TRBV28 joined to TRBJ1-1; TRBD1 is a possible D gene, resting on 5 matching bases. From a lookup of the germline V gene, CDR1 and CDR2 are MDHEN and SYDVKM. Inclusive of the bounding cysteine and phenylalanine, the CDR3 is 12 residues long. The sequence is cut down to CDR3 DNA, 36 bases in frame from base 1. V drops 3 bases and J drops 5 bases, leaving 7 bases in between.